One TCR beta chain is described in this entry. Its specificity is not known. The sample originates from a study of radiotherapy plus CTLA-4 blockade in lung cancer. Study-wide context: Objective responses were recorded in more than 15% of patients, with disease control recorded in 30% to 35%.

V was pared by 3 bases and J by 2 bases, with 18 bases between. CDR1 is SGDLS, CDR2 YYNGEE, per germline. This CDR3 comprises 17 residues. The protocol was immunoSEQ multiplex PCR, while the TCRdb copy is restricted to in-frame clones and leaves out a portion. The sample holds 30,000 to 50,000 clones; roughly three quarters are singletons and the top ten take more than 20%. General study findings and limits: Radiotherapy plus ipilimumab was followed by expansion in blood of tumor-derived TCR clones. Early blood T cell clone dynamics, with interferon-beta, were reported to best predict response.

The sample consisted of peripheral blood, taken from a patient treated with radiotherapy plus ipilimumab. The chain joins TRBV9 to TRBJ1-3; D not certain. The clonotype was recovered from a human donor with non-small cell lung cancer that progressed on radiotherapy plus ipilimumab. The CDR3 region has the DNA TGTGCCAGCAGCGCGCTCTCTCCCAAGGAGGCTGGAAACACCATATATTTT. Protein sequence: CASSALSPKEAGNTIYF.